These 16 T cell receptor beta chains share one sample of origin, sequenced in a study of CD8+ T cells in alopecia areata. Extracted RNA was reverse transcribed into cDNA, the sequencing template. Sequenced by immunoSEQ multiplex PCR; TCRdb stores in-frame clones only, minus some. The sample has 130,000 to 150,000 clones, roughly 82% seen once. Noted treatment: oral pan-JAK inhibitor, 5-10 mg twice daily. The material sequenced was CD8+ T cells sorted from blood, taken at week 4, from a patient treated with tofacitinib. The receptor set was obtained from a human donor with alopecia areata.

The V call is TRBV4-3, the J call TRBJ2-7; D is perhaps TRBD1 (6 bases). The length of the CDR3 is 15 residues. The V and J ends lost 0 bases and 1 base respectively, with 10 bases between them. Per germline, CDR1 LGHNA and CDR2 YSLEER. CDR3 in DNA: TGCGCCAGCAGCCAAGACCCGGGACATTCCTACGAGCAGTACTTC. Its translation is CASSQDPGHSYEQYF.

This clone was recorded only once. Distinct nucleotide sequences in the sample also encode this CDR3. The rearrangement joins TRBV15 to TRBJ2-3; perhaps TRBD2 as D (6 bases). The length of the CDR3 is 14 residues. From germline, CDR1 is LNHNV and CDR2 YYDKDF (reference sequence). V was trimmed by 5 bases and J by 0 bases, leaving 9 bases between them. The CDR3 DNA sequence: TGTGCCACCAGCGCTAGCGATAGCACAGATACGCAGTATTTT. Amino acid sequence: CATSASDSTDTQYF.

The CDR3 here is CASSLAGLTSSYEQYF. Written as DNA, the CDR3 is TGTGCCAGCAGCTTAGCCGGACTTACGAGCTCCTACGAGCAGTACTTC. This chain joins TRBV7-2 and TRBJ2-7, with D possibly being TRBD2 (5 bases). Trimming pared 0 bases from V and 0 bases from J, leaving 12 bases between. This CDR3 spans 16 amino acids. CDR1 and CDR2 from the germline V gene are SGHTA and FQGNSA.

Concerning this clone: Other DNA sequences of this sample code for an identical CDR3. The chain carries TRBV27 and TRBJ1-5, with TRBD1 matching 7 bases. Germline lookup yields CDR1 MNHEY and CDR2 SMNVEV (reference sequence). The V and J ends lost 6 bases and 2 bases, in that order; junction bases with no gene match: 7. CDR3 length: 15 amino acids. The CDR3 reads CASSSGTGGNQPQHF. The CDR3 DNA follows: TGTGCCAGCAGCAGCGGAACAGGGGGCAATCAGCCCCAGCATTTT.

The chain combines TRBV25-1 with TRBJ2-5; perhaps D is TRBD1 or TRBD2 (5 bases each). Trimming pared 3 bases from V and 3 bases from J, leaving 14 bases between. This CDR3 comprises 15 residues. CDR1 MGHDK and CDR2 SYGVNS come from the germline V gene. In nucleotides, the CDR3 is TGTGCCAGCAGTGACCTTATTTGGGGGAAAGAGACCCAGTACTTC. Its translation is CASSDLIWGKETQYF.

The gene calls are TRBV15 and TRBJ1-5; D is perhaps TRBD1 (5 bases). Trimming removed 0 bases from V and 7 bases from J, with 13 bases in between. CDR1 and CDR2 from the germline V gene are LNHNV and YYDKDF (reference sequence). The CDR3 extends over 15 amino acids. DNA of the CDR3: TGTGCCACCAGCAGAGATCAGGGAAGAGGACAGCCCCAGCATTTT. Translated: CATSRDQGRGQPQHF.

This rearrangement joins TRBV30 to TRBJ2-7; D unresolved. Germline loops: CDR1 GTSNPN, CDR2 SVGIG (reference sequence). V lost 0 bases, J lost 5 bases, and 11 bases lay in between. The CDR3 sequence is 13 residues long. The DNA for the CDR3 is TGTGCCTGGAGTGTAGGGCCCCGGAACGAGCAGTACTTC. It is translated as CAWSVGPRNEQYF.

This clone was seen once. The chain has TRBV4-2 and TRBJ2-7, with D maybe TRBD2 (5 bases). CDR1 and CDR2 from the germline V gene are LGHNA and YNFKEQ. Trimming took 2 bases from V and 2 from J, leaving 10 bases between them. CDR3 length: 14 residues. The CDR3 here is CASSQLSGAYEQYF. DNA of the CDR3: TGTGCCAGCAGCCAATTGAGCGGAGCCTACGAGCAGTACTTC.

This chain uses TRBV6-1 with TRBJ2-1; 12 bases line up with TRBD2. The CDR3 has 18 amino acids. Germline CDR1 MNHNS, CDR2 SASEGT. Unmatched junction bases numbered 9, after V lost 3 bases and J lost 3 bases. The CDR3 coding sequence is TGTGCCAGCAGTGACATACGGACTAGCGGGAAATACTACAATGAGCAGTTCTTC. Its protein is CASSDIRTSGKYYNEQFF.

CDR3 nucleotides: TGCAGCGTTGAAGGGCACCGGGACGGCCTCTACGAGCAGTACTTC. This gives the protein CSVEGHRDGLYEQYF. The chain carries TRBV29-1 and TRBJ2-7; perhaps D is TRBD1 or TRBD2 (5 bases each). This CDR3 region has 15 residues. Germline V CDR1 and CDR2: SQVTM, ANQGSEA. Trimming pared 1 base from V and 3 bases from J, leaving 16 bases between.

This clone has only one observation. This sequence joins TRBV9 and TRBJ2-3; D not resolved. Germline CDR1 and CDR2: SGDLS and YYNGEE. Trimming pared 0 bases from V and 5 bases from J, leaving 16 bases between. The CDR3 loop spans 16 amino acids. CDR3 sequence reads: CASSVGEARRKDTQYF. The CDR3 DNA is TGTGCCAGCAGCGTAGGTGAAGCTCGTCGAAAAGATACGCAGTATTTT. Combining the CDR3 with reference TRBV9 and TRBJ2-3 gives the whole variable domain DSGVTQTPKHLITATGQRVTLRCSPRSGDLSVYWYQQSLDQGLQFLIQYYNGEERAKGNILERFSAQQFPDLHSELNLSSLELGDSALYFCASSVGEARRKDTQYFGPGTRLTVL.

The V and J genes are TRBV19 and TRBJ1-1; weak D call: TRBD1 (5 bases). The CDR3 is 13 amino acids. Germline lookup yields CDR1 LNHDA and CDR2 SQIVND (reference sequence). Trimming removed 3 bases at V and 4 bases at J, with 9 bases between. The CDR3 DNA reads as TGTGCCAGTAGTATGGGGCTAGCCACTGAAGCTTTCTTT. Translation: CASSMGLATEAFF.

This clone occurred once. J is TRBJ2-6 and V is TRBV14; D is unclear. The CDR3 has 18 amino acids. Trimming took 1 base from V and 0 from J, leaving 13 bases between them. Germline assignment: CDR1 SGHDN and CDR2 FVKESK. In DNA, the CDR3 is TGTGCCAGCAGCCAAGCTTGGGAACAGTACTCTGGGGCCAACGTCCTGACTTTC. Residues: CASSQAWEQYSGANVLTF. Looking up the rest from reference TRBV14 and TRBJ2-6 gives the full variable domain: EAGVTQFPSHSVIEKGQTVTLRCDPISGHDNLYWYRRVMGKEIKFLLHFVKESKQDESGMPNNRFLAERTGGTYSTLKVQPAELEDSGVYFCASSQAWEQYSGANVLTFGAGSRLTVL.

The V and J genes are TRBV7-9 and TRBJ2-6; TRBD1 is a possible D gene (6 bases). The germline CDR1 and CDR2 sequences are SEHNR and FQNEAQ (reference sequence). The CDR3 sequence is 15 residues long. With 5 bases removed from V and 2 bases from J, the gap between germline ends came to 10 bases. As DNA, the CDR3 is TGTGCCAGCAGCGCAAACAGGGCTGGGGCCAACGTCCTGACTTTC. Translating gives CASSANRAGANVLTF. Full variable domain (outside the CDR3, taken from reference TRBV7-9 and TRBJ2-6): DTGVSQNPRHKITKRGQNVTFRCDPISEHNRLYWYRQTLGQGPEFLTYFQNEAQLEKSRLLSDRFSAERPKGSFSTLEIQRTEQGDSAMYLCASSANRAGANVLTFGAGSRLTVL.

With regard to this clone: Relative to the germline gene, one junction end is altered; a read error may explain this. The chain uses TRBV9 and TRBJ1-2; tentatively, D is TRBD1 (5 bases). The CDR3 contains 12 residues. Looked up from germline, CDR1 is SGDLS and CDR2 is YYNGEE. The CDR3 DNA sequence: TGTGCCAGCAGCGTAGCACCGGGACCTCCCGCCTTC. The encoded protein is CASSVAPGPPAF.

The chain carries TRBV4-3 and TRBJ2-7, with 9 bases lining up with TRBD1. The CDR3 runs 16 residues. Germline V CDR1 and CDR2: LGHNA, YSLEER. V gave up 0 bases and J gave up 0 bases; unmatched junction bases: 3. CDR3 sequence reads: CASSQDSGQGSYEQYF. Here the CDR3 DNA reads TGCGCCAGCAGCCAAGACTCGGGACAGGGCTCCTACGAGCAGTACTTC.